This is a list of T cell receptor beta chains from one sample in a study of blood T cells in healthy people across ages. One entry per CDR3 protein, called by TCRdb with MiXCR from the 5' RACE reads. This repertoire shows 580,000 or so distinct CDR3 sequences, about 45% found once; its top ten account for roughly 25%. Sequencing used blood. Source of these receptors: a man at least 80 years old in good health. Each CDR3 is given with its conserved first and last residue. Each record gives: CDR3 length, V gene, J gene, D gene, clone size, CDR3 DNA, CDR3 protein. A D gene is named only where the DNA matches it firmly. Clone size, where shown, is once, few, many, or a class for clones that have expanded.

cdr3_length: 15; v_call: TRBV7-2; j_call: TRBJ2-1; d_call: TRBD1; clone_size: -; cdr3_nt: TGTGCCAGCAGCTGGGGGGGACAGGGCTCGGTTGAGCAGTTCTTC; cdr3_aa: CASSWGGQGSVEQFF
cdr3_length: 16; v_call: TRBV7-2; j_call: TRBJ1-3; d_call: -; clone_size: many; cdr3_nt: TGTGCCAGCAGCTTACGGCAGGGACTCACTGGAAACACCATATATTTT; cdr3_aa: CASSLRQGLTGNTIYF
cdr3_length: 15; v_call: TRBV6-2/TRBV6-3; j_call: TRBJ1-2; d_call: -; clone_size: -; cdr3_nt: TGTGCCAGCAGTTCCCGGACAGCTCTTAACTATGGCTACACCTTC; cdr3_aa: CASSSRTALNYGYTF
cdr3_length: 14; v_call: TRBV3-1; j_call: TRBJ2-5; d_call: -; clone_size: few; cdr3_nt: TGTGCCAGCAGCCAAGGACACCTACAAGAGACCCAGTACTTC; cdr3_aa: CASSQGHLQETQYF
cdr3_length: 16; v_call: TRBV7-3; j_call: TRBJ2-3; d_call: TRBD2; clone_size: once; cdr3_nt: TGTGCCAGCAGAAAAGCAAGCGGGAGTGGGGCAGATACGCAGTATTTT; cdr3_aa: CASRKASGSGADTQYF
cdr3_length: 12; v_call: TRBV6-5; j_call: TRBJ2-1; d_call: -; clone_size: many; cdr3_nt: TGTGCCAGCAGTTACACGGGACATGAGCAGTTCTTC; cdr3_aa: CASSYTGHEQFF
cdr3_length: 14; v_call: TRBV4-1; j_call: TRBJ2-5; d_call: -; clone_size: -; cdr3_nt: TGCGCCAGCAGCCAAGTCATGGGGGGAGAGACCCAGTACTTC; cdr3_aa: CASSQVMGGETQYF
cdr3_length: 12; v_call: TRBV20-1; j_call: TRBJ2-4; d_call: TRBD2; clone_size: -; cdr3_nt: TGCAGTGCTCCCCGGACTAGAAACATTCAGTACTTC; cdr3_aa: CSAPRTRNIQYF
cdr3_length: 16; v_call: TRBV20-1; j_call: TRBJ1-5; d_call: -; clone_size: -; cdr3_nt: TGCAGTGCTAGTTTAAGCGCCAGAATTAGCAATCAGCCCCAGCATTTT; cdr3_aa: CSASLSARISNQPQHF
cdr3_length: 17; v_call: TRBV12-3/TRBV12-4; j_call: TRBJ2-2; d_call: -; clone_size: -; cdr3_nt: TGTGCCAGCACCCCAAGGCAGGGAAGCCGGAACACCGGGGAGCTGTTTTTT; cdr3_aa: CASTPRQGSRNTGELFF
cdr3_length: 15; v_call: TRBV20-1; j_call: TRBJ2-5; d_call: -; clone_size: -; cdr3_nt: TGCAGTGCTACAATCAACAGGAGAGCCCAAGAGACCCAGTACTTC; cdr3_aa: CSATINRRAQETQYF
cdr3_length: 13; v_call: TRBV20-1; j_call: TRBJ2-3; d_call: TRBD2; clone_size: few; cdr3_nt: TGCAGTGCTCCGGGACTAGCGGCAGATACGCAGTATTTT; cdr3_aa: CSAPGLAADTQYF
cdr3_length: 15; v_call: TRBV28; j_call: TRBJ1-5; d_call: TRBD1; clone_size: few; cdr3_nt: TGTGCCAGCAGTTTGGACGGACAGGGAGGGCAGCCCCAGCATTTT; cdr3_aa: CASSLDGQGGQPQHF
cdr3_length: 14; v_call: TRBV5-6; j_call: TRBJ2-5; d_call: -; clone_size: -; cdr3_nt: TGTGCCAGCAGCTTGGTTGGGGTAGAAGAGACCCAGTACTTC; cdr3_aa: CASSLVGVEETQYF
cdr3_length: 14; v_call: TRBV6-5; j_call: TRBJ2-7; d_call: -; clone_size: many; cdr3_nt: TGTGCCAGCAGTTACTCGAATCTGGGCGACGAGCAGTACTTC; cdr3_aa: CASSYSNLGDEQYF
cdr3_length: 16; v_call: TRBV25-1; j_call: TRBJ1-6; d_call: TRBD1; clone_size: -; cdr3_nt: TGTGCCACCGCCCGAGGAGGGGGCAATGGGAATTCACCCCTCCACTTT; cdr3_aa: CATARGGGNGNSPLHF
cdr3_length: 14; v_call: TRBV3-1; j_call: TRBJ1-5; d_call: TRBD1; clone_size: -; cdr3_nt: TGTGCCAGCAGCCTTAACAGGGGTGATCAGCCCCAGCATTTT; cdr3_aa: CASSLNRGDQPQHF
cdr3_length: 12; v_call: TRBV5-5; j_call: TRBJ2-3; d_call: -; clone_size: -; cdr3_nt: TGTGCCAGCAGCTGGGCGGTGGGTACGCAGTATTTT; cdr3_aa: CASSWAVGTQYF
cdr3_length: 15; v_call: TRBV20-1; j_call: TRBJ2-1; d_call: -; clone_size: once; cdr3_nt: TGCAGTGCTAGATTGGAAACCAACTCCTACAATGAGCAGTTCTTC; cdr3_aa: CSARLETNSYNEQFF
cdr3_length: 13; v_call: TRBV20-1; j_call: TRBJ2-1; d_call: -; clone_size: few; cdr3_nt: TGCAGTGCAAAACACGGATCGGACAGTAGGCAGTTCTTC; cdr3_aa: CSAKHGSDSRQFF
cdr3_length: 13; v_call: TRBV12-3/TRBV12-4; j_call: TRBJ2-7; d_call: TRBD2; clone_size: -; cdr3_nt: TGTGCCAGCACCGAGGGACTAGCGGGCGAGCAGTACTTC; cdr3_aa: CASTEGLAGEQYF
cdr3_length: 15; v_call: TRBV7-8; j_call: TRBJ1-6; d_call: -; clone_size: few; cdr3_nt: TGTGCCAGCAGCCTCGACGGTCCCTATAATTCACCCCTCCACTTT; cdr3_aa: CASSLDGPYNSPLHF
cdr3_length: 16; v_call: TRBV7-2; j_call: TRBJ2-1; d_call: TRBD2; clone_size: -; cdr3_nt: TGTGCCTGCAGCTTAGCGTTGCCGGGAGGGCCAGATGAGCAGTTCTTC; cdr3_aa: CACSLALPGGPDEQFF
cdr3_length: 14; v_call: TRBV6-4; j_call: TRBJ2-1; d_call: -; clone_size: -; cdr3_nt: TGTGCCAGCAGTGAGGGCTGGCCATACAATGAGCAGTTCTTC; cdr3_aa: CASSEGWPYNEQFF
cdr3_length: 14; v_call: TRBV12-3/TRBV12-4; j_call: TRBJ2-7; d_call: -; clone_size: few; cdr3_nt: TGTGCCAGCAGTTTTCAGGGGCCTTCCTACGAGCAGTACTTC; cdr3_aa: CASSFQGPSYEQYF
cdr3_length: 16; v_call: TRBV7-3; j_call: TRBJ2-5; d_call: TRBD2; clone_size: once; cdr3_nt: TGTGCCAGCACCCCAAAACCGGGACTAGCGCTCAATGAGCAGTACTTC; cdr3_aa: CASTPKPGLALNEQYF
cdr3_length: 15; v_call: TRBV14; j_call: TRBJ2-5; d_call: -; clone_size: -; cdr3_nt: TGTGCCAGCAGCCAAACCCCGCAGCTACAAGAGACCCAGTACTTC; cdr3_aa: CASSQTPQLQETQYF
cdr3_length: 17; v_call: TRBV24-1; j_call: TRBJ2-3; d_call: TRBD2; clone_size: -; cdr3_nt: TGTGCCACCAGTGTGGGTCGCGGGCGGGGGGGCACAGATACGCAGTATTTT; cdr3_aa: CATSVGRGRGGTDTQYF
cdr3_length: 15; v_call: TRBV7-2; j_call: TRBJ1-2; d_call: -; clone_size: few; cdr3_nt: TGTGCCAGCAGCCCTTCCGGGGCAGTAAACTATGGCTACACCTTC; cdr3_aa: CASSPSGAVNYGYTF
cdr3_length: 15; v_call: TRBV10-3; j_call: TRBJ2-6; d_call: -; clone_size: -; cdr3_nt: TGTGCCACCCAACCCGGGCTCTCTGGGGCCAACGTCCTGACTTTC; cdr3_aa: CATQPGLSGANVLTF
cdr3_length: 16; v_call: TRBV27; j_call: TRBJ2-5; d_call: TRBD2; clone_size: -; cdr3_nt: TGTGCCAGCAGTTGTAACGGGGGGGAATCTCGGTGGACCCAGTACTTC; cdr3_aa: CASSCNGGESRWTQYF
cdr3_length: 18; v_call: TRBV20-1; j_call: TRBJ2-7; d_call: TRBD1; clone_size: -; cdr3_nt: TGCAGTGCTAGCCTTCCCCGGGACAGGGGCCCCCCTCGGGGCGAGCAGTACTTC; cdr3_aa: CSASLPRDRGPPRGEQYF
cdr3_length: 18; v_call: TRBV20-1; j_call: TRBJ2-1; d_call: -; clone_size: -; cdr3_nt: TGCAGTGCTCTCTCCTCTAGGTTCGGAGCGGGCGTAGGGGGTGAGCAGTTCTTC; cdr3_aa: CSALSSRFGAGVGGEQFF
cdr3_length: 15; v_call: TRBV5-1; j_call: TRBJ1-2; d_call: -; clone_size: -; cdr3_nt: TGCGCCAGCAGCTTGTTTGGGGGTTCAGACTATGGCTACACCTTC; cdr3_aa: CASSLFGGSDYGYTF
cdr3_length: 13; v_call: TRBV20-1; j_call: TRBJ2-7; d_call: TRBD1; clone_size: -; cdr3_nt: TGCAGTGCTTCCGACAGGGGGTCCTACGAGCAGTACTTC; cdr3_aa: CSASDRGSYEQYF
cdr3_length: 14; v_call: TRBV28; j_call: TRBJ2-5; d_call: TRBD1; clone_size: many; cdr3_nt: TGTGCCAGCAGTCCATCGGACAGGGTAGAGACCCAGTACTTC; cdr3_aa: CASSPSDRVETQYF
cdr3_length: 15; v_call: TRBV20-1; j_call: TRBJ2-3; d_call: TRBD2; clone_size: -; cdr3_nt: TGCAGTGCTAGAGATGGCGGGGGGGCGACAGATACGCAGTATTTT; cdr3_aa: CSARDGGGATDTQYF
cdr3_length: 15; v_call: TRBV12-3/TRBV12-4; j_call: TRBJ2-3; d_call: -; clone_size: -; cdr3_nt: TGTGCCAGCAGTTTACAGGGGGGGGCCAGCGATACGCAGTATTTT; cdr3_aa: CASSLQGGASDTQYF
cdr3_length: 14; v_call: TRBV2; j_call: TRBJ2-1; d_call: -; clone_size: many; cdr3_nt: TGTGCCAGCAGTGTGGTGGGGAGCAATGATGAGCAGTTCTTC; cdr3_aa: CASSVVGSNDEQFF
cdr3_length: 13; v_call: TRBV20-1; j_call: TRBJ1-2; d_call: TRBD1; clone_size: -; cdr3_nt: TGCAGTGCCGTGACAGGGAATCCTTATGGCTACACCTTC; cdr3_aa: CSAVTGNPYGYTF
cdr3_length: 16; v_call: TRBV9; j_call: TRBJ2-5; d_call: -; clone_size: -; cdr3_nt: TGTGCCAGCAGCGTAGGGGTCGGTGGGATCCAAGAGACCCAGTACTTC; cdr3_aa: CASSVGVGGIQETQYF
cdr3_length: 15; v_call: TRBV7-2; j_call: TRBJ1-5; d_call: TRBD1; clone_size: -; cdr3_nt: TGTGCCAGCAGCTTGGGACAGGGTGACAATCAGCCCCAGCATTTT; cdr3_aa: CASSLGQGDNQPQHF
cdr3_length: 15; v_call: TRBV12-3/TRBV12-4; j_call: TRBJ1-2; d_call: -; clone_size: -; cdr3_nt: TGTGCCAGCAGTTTAGCGCAGGGACCTAACTATGGCTACACCTTC; cdr3_aa: CASSLAQGPNYGYTF
cdr3_length: 16; v_call: TRBV3-1; j_call: TRBJ2-6; d_call: -; clone_size: -; cdr3_nt: TGTGCCAGCAGCCAAGAAATCTCAACTGGGGCCAACGTCCTGACTTTC; cdr3_aa: CASSQEISTGANVLTF
cdr3_length: 14; v_call: TRBV6-2/TRBV6-3; j_call: TRBJ2-5; d_call: TRBD2; clone_size: once; cdr3_nt: TGTGCCAGCAGAAGTAGCGGGAATGTGGAGACCCAGTACTTC; cdr3_aa: CASRSSGNVETQYF
cdr3_length: 13; v_call: TRBV28; j_call: TRBJ2-7; d_call: -; clone_size: -; cdr3_nt: TGTGCCAGCAGTCCAGCACCGACCTACGAGCAGTACTTC; cdr3_aa: CASSPAPTYEQYF